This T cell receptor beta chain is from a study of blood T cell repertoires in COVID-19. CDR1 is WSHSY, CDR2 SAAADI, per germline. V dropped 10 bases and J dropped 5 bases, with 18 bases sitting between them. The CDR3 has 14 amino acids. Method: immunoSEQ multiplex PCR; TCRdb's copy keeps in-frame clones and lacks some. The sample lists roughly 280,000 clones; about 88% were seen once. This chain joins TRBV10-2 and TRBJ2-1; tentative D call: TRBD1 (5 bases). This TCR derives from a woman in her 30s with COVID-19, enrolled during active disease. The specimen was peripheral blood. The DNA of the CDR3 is TGCGCCATTACCAGGGATCCAGGGAACAATGAGCAGTTCTTC. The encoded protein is CAITRDPGNNEQFF.